The rows below give T cell receptor beta chains drawn from one sample of a study of T cell changes during pregnancy in multiple sclerosis. Clones were read by immunoSEQ multiplex PCR, and TCRdb kept only the in-frame ones, dropping some. The sample includes tens of thousands of clones, 90% of them seen just once. The starting material was CD8+ T cells from peripheral blood mononuclear cells, obtained before pregnancy. All receptors come from a female donor with multiple sclerosis, enrolled in a pregnancy study. Both conserved end residues are part of each CDR3. The D gene is left open where the match is weak. Clone size is shown for a subset of rows, as once, few, many or a class of expanded clone.

>TRBJ1-1|NA|TRBV11-1|NA
CASSSTTPAGTEAFF
TGTGCCAGCAGCTCAACCACGCCGGCGGGCACTGAAGCTTTCTTT
>TRBJ1-4|NA|TRBV7-2|once
CASSPSSGSEKLFF
TGTGCCAGCAGCCCCTCATCCGGGAGTGAAAAACTGTTTTTT
>TRBJ2-7|NA|TRBV7-9|once
CASSVAPDRSYEQYF
TGTGCCAGCAGCGTAGCCCCGGACAGATCCTACGAGCAGTACTTC
>TRBJ2-7|NA|TRBV7-9|NA
CASSLWTKPYEQYF
TGTGCCAGCAGCTTATGGACTAAACCCTACGAGCAGTACTTC
>TRBJ1-1|TRBD1|TRBV6-5|NA
CASSYEGQGTEAFF
TGTGCCAGCAGTTACGAAGGACAGGGTACTGAAGCTTTCTTT
>TRBJ1-5|NA|TRBV5-6|NA
CASSPGVGQPQHF
TGTGCCAGCAGCCCGGGGGTTGGACAGCCCCAGCATTTT
>TRBJ2-2|NA|TRBV7-6|once
CASSLWTEDTGELFF
TGTGCCAGCAGCTTGTGGACAGAGGACACCGGGGAGCTGTTTTTT
>TRBJ1-5|NA|TRBV6-1|NA
CASSETWAGWKHF
TGTGCCAGCAGTGAAACGTGGGCGGGGTGGAAGCATTTT
>TRBJ2-3|NA|TRBV5-1|NA
CASSLTTTGGTDTQYF
TGCGCCAGCAGCTTGACAACTACGGGGGGCACAGATACGCAGTATTTT
>TRBJ2-1|TRBD1|TRBV5-6|NA
CASSLMTGTYNEQFF
TGTGCCAGCAGCTTGATGACAGGGACCTACAATGAGCAGTTCTTC
>TRBJ1-5|NA|TRBV27|few
CASSPIAGSNQPQHF
TGTGCCAGCAGTCCTATCGCGGGTAGCAATCAGCCCCAGCATTTT
>TRBJ1-2|TRBD1|TRBV6-4|once
CASSDGTGANYGYTF
TGTGCCAGCAGTGACGGGACAGGGGCTAACTATGGCTACACCTTC
>TRBJ1-3|TRBD1|TRBV4-2|medium-sized
CASSSHEGAGWGNTIYF
TGTGCCAGCAGCTCCCACGAGGGGGCTGGGTGGGGAAACACCATATATTTT
>TRBJ2-5|TRBD1|TRBV19|NA
CASRGQYQETQYF
TGTGCCAGTAGGGGACAGTACCAAGAGACCCAGTACTTC
>TRBJ2-5|TRBD1|TRBV4-3|few
CASSQGLDRGAPTQYF
TGCGCCAGCAGCCAAGGACTTGACAGGGGGGCCCCGACCCAGTACTTC
>TRBJ2-1|TRBD2|TRBV7-9|NA
CASTQPGAGGPVNEQFF
TGTGCCAGCACCCAACCCGGGGCGGGGGGCCCTGTGAATGAGCAGTTCTTC
>TRBJ2-1|TRBD1|TRBV9|NA
CASSVVDRGFSEQFF
TGTGCCAGCAGCGTAGTGGACAGGGGATTTAGTGAGCAGTTCTTC
>TRBJ2-5|NA|TRBV5-1|NA
CASSLRGRQAGKTQYF
TGCGCCAGCAGCTTGAGGGGCCGGCAGGCAGGGAAGACCCAGTACTTC
>TRBJ2-7|TRBD2|TRBV7-9|NA
CASSSTSGAMYEQYF
TGTGCCAGCAGCTCGACTAGCGGGGCTATGTACGAGCAGTACTTC
>TRBJ2-3|TRBD2|TRBV9|NA
CASTLAGGPDTQYF
TGTGCCAGCACACTAGCGGGGGGGCCGGATACGCAGTATTTT
>TRBJ1-1|NA|TRBV5-1|few
CASSFSQGMAFF
TGCGCCAGCAGCTTTTCCCAGGGGATGGCTTTCTTT
>TRBJ1-2|NA|TRBV6-1|NA
CASKQGALNYGYTF
TGTGCCAGCAAACAGGGCGCCCTCAACTATGGCTACACCTTC
>TRBJ2-6|TRBD2|TRBV29-1|NA
CSVPGGFSGANVLTF
TGCAGCGTGCCGGGGGGGTTCTCTGGGGCCAACGTCCTGACTTTC
>TRBJ1-3|NA|TRBV5-6|NA
CASSVRSGNTIYF
TGTGCCAGCTCAGTCCGCTCTGGAAACACCATATATTTT
>TRBJ2-7|TRBD2|TRBV11-2|NA
CASTPGLGVYEQYF
TGTGCCAGCACCCCGGGACTAGGGGTTTACGAGCAGTACTTC
>TRBJ2-5|TRBD2|TRBV6-1|NA
CASSELGLAGTTQETQYF
TGTGCCAGCAGTGAACTAGGACTAGCGGGGACTACCCAAGAGACCCAGTACTTC
>TRBJ2-7|TRBD2|TRBV7-2|NA
CASDDRGGLAGHYEQYF
TGTGCCAGCGACGACCGGGGGGGACTAGCGGGACACTACGAGCAGTACTTC
>TRBJ2-2|NA|TRBV6-4|NA
CASRTGRDTGELFF
TGTGCCAGCAGAACAGGGAGAGACACCGGGGAGCTGTTTTTT
>TRBJ2-5|NA|TRBV6-5|NA
CASSSDRQETQYF
TGTGCCAGCAGTTCGGACAGACAAGAGACCCAGTACTTC
>TRBJ2-7|TRBD2|TRBV27|NA
CASPKSGGGEQYF
TGTGCCAGCCCGAAAAGCGGGGGGGGAGAGCAGTACTTC
>TRBJ1-1|NA|TRBV6-5|NA
CASIQAGATEAFF
TGTGCCAGCATCCAAGCGGGGGCCACTGAAGCTTTCTTT
>TRBJ2-2|NA|TRBV9|NA
CASSSISGGTGKSGELFF
TGTGCCAGCAGTTCCATTAGTGGAGGGACGGGAAAATCCGGGGAGCTGTTTTTT
>TRBJ2-2|TRBD2|TRBV7-2|NA
CASSLASGGGQTGELFF
TGTGCCAGCAGCTTAGCTTCGGGGGGGGGCCAGACCGGGGAGCTGTTTTTT
>TRBJ1-2|NA|TRBV6-5|few
CASKPRDTDYYGYTF
TGTGCCAGCAAGCCTCGGGACACGGATTACTATGGCTACACCTTC
>TRBJ2-5|NA|TRBV5-1|once
CASSFGRKIQETQYF
TGCGCCAGCAGCTTCGGCAGGAAGATCCAAGAGACCCAGTACTTC
>TRBJ2-2|TRBD1|TRBV7-3|NA
CASSPGQGIGELFF
TGTGCCAGCAGCCCGGGACAGGGAATCGGGGAGCTGTTTTTT
>TRBJ1-2|NA|TRBV19|once
CASSISVVTNYGYTF
TGTGCCAGTAGTATTTCTGTAGTAACTAACTATGGCTACACCTTC
>TRBJ2-7|TRBD2|TRBV4-1|NA
CASSQVGLRGGTYEQYF
TGCGCCAGCAGCCAAGTAGGATTGCGGGGGGGTACCTACGAGCAGTACTTC
>TRBJ2-1|TRBD2|TRBV7-3|NA
CASSYGAGGPLLNEQFF
TGTGCCAGCAGCTATGGCGCGGGGGGGCCTTTATTGAATGAGCAGTTCTTC
>TRBJ2-5|NA|TRBV7-9|once
CASSLAVQETQYF
TGTGCCAGCAGCTTGGCGGTTCAAGAGACCCAGTACTTC
>TRBJ2-3|TRBD2|TRBV9|NA
CASSEGTSGGAPTDTQYF
TGTGCCAGCAGCGAAGGGACTAGCGGGGGGGCCCCCACAGATACGCAGTATTTT
>TRBJ2-2|NA|TRBV5-1|NA
CASSSPGFRNTGELFF
TGCGCCAGCAGCTCGCCGGGATTCAGGAACACCGGGGAGCTGTTTTTT
>TRBJ2-5|NA|TRBV21-1|NA
CASSAWGHRYETQYF
TGTGCCAGCAGCGCATGGGGGCACAGGTACGAGACCCAGTACTTC
>TRBJ1-2|NA|TRBV9|NA
CASSVVGYGYTF
TGTGCCAGCAGCGTAGTCGGGTACGGCTACACCTTC
>TRBJ2-7|NA|TRBV7-8|once
CASSLSDLPINAYEQYF
TGTGCCAGCAGCTTGTCGGACTTACCGATAAACGCCTACGAGCAGTACTTC
>TRBJ1-4|NA|TRBV20-1|NA
CSAGLNQRLFF
TGCAGTGCTGGATTAAACCAGCGGCTGTTTTTT
>TRBJ2-1|TRBD2|TRBV5-1|NA
CASRDRSSGGIRSYNEQFF
TGCGCCAGCAGAGACCGGAGCAGCGGGGGGATTAGGTCCTACAATGAGCAGTTCTTC
>TRBJ1-1|NA|TRBV10-3|NA
CASSGIGLLVDMNTEAFF
TGTGCCAGCAGTGGGATCGGTTTATTGGTGGACATGAACACTGAAGCTTTCTTT
>TRBJ2-7|NA|TRBV7-8|NA
CASSLVEGAYEQYF
TGTGCCAGCAGCTTAGTCGAGGGGGCCTACGAGCAGTACTTC
>TRBJ1-1|NA|TRBV14|NA
CASSPDQGNEAFF
TGTGCCAGCAGCCCAGACCAGGGGAATGAAGCTTTCTTT
>TRBJ2-2|NA|TRBV14|once
CASSQDTGGGTGELFF
TGTGCCAGCAGCCAAGATACCGGGGGAGGCACCGGGGAGCTGTTTTTT
>TRBJ2-2|TRBD2|TRBV4-1|NA
CASSLSLAGGGELFF
TGCGCCAGCAGCCTCAGTCTAGCGGGGGGCGGGGAGCTGTTTTTT
>TRBJ1-2|NA|TRBV13|once
CASSLGGYYGYTF
TGTGCCAGCAGCTTAGGCGGGTACTATGGCTACACCTTC
>TRBJ2-1|NA|TRBV27|NA
CASSLGAALYNEQFF
TGTGCCAGCAGTTTGGGGGCAGCGCTTTACAATGAGCAGTTCTTC